This entry features one TCR beta chain sequence. These data originate in a study of blood T cell repertoires in COVID-19. For the study at large: Material from acute and convalescent COVID-19 was sourced from the United States, Italy and Spain.

Trimming removed 1 base from V and 10 bases from J, with 17 bases in between. Germline loops: CDR1 LGHDT, CDR2 YNNKEL (reference sequence). The CDR3 is made up of 15 amino acids. The assay was immunoSEQ multiplex PCR, and TCRdb's table has in-frame clones only and misses some. Among 240,000 or so clones listed, around 88% were seen once. The study recruited people aged about 18 to 89 years across approximately 23 US areas. Cohort allocation depended upon clinical history that participants reported. Recovered status applied to Cohort 3 donors who had two consecutive negative PCRs. It also applied to those with clearance or with symptom resolution.

The TCR sequence derives from a woman between 45 and 65 years old who had recovered from COVID-19. Sequenced sample: PBMCs or T cells enriched from blood (not recorded which). The rearrangement links TRBV3-1 (or the pseudogene TRBV3-2) to TRBJ2-1, with D hard to call. The CDR3 DNA is TGTGCCAGCAGCCAAGGAACCAGGCAGTCCAGGGAGCAGTTCTTC. This codes for CASSQGTRQSREQFF.